This record looks at one TCR beta chain sequence and its context. This receptor's antigen is unknown. It has no much larger one-base neighbor in the sample; base qualities were not kept. The sample is drawn from a study of blood T cell repertoires in COVID-19 (dated by TCRdb to 2019 to 2021). Regarding the complete study: Samples from collaborators originated in the United States, Italy and Spain and spanned both the acute and convalescent phases of COVID-19. The prospective study material was composed of cDNA or gDNA derived from T cells, B-cell-depleted T cells, or PBMCs. Subjects who had been exposed to COVID-19, were actively infected with it, or had recovered from it provided the deeply sampled blood TCRbeta repertoires that made up the dataset. The repertoires were released in a freely available public database intended as a resource for research on the immune response to SARS-CoV-2. Samples were obtained from the ongoing ImmuneRACE study (first 160 participants) and from over 1,000 subjects provided by 6 global collaborators. A de-identified subject ID, COVID-19 status, age in years and sex were almost always included in the sample metadata. Where available, HLA class I and class II types were taken from metadata supplied by the sample provider and were not determined by assay-based typing.

Overall study results and their limits: The quantity of clinical and demographic metadata differed by source and by participant and was supplied without curation.

Participants in the prospective study were aged roughly 18 to 100 years, lived in about two dozen United States geographic areas, and enrolled through a virtual design. In the prospective study, cohorts were assigned on the basis of participant-reported clinical history obtained from a screening survey and a study questionnaire. Recovered participants in ImmuneRACE Cohort 3 were defined as having two consecutive negative NP/OP PCR tests, clearance from a healthcare professional, or resolution of symptoms. Mobile phlebotomists in the prospective study collected whole blood, serum and a nasopharyngeal or oropharyngeal swab from every participant. Participants in the prospective study had the option to provide additional blood draws and questionnaires over a roughly two-month period. Blood samples from the prospective study were shipped frozen or at room temperature prior to DNA extraction. At the junction V is shortened by 1 base and J by 4 bases, with 19 bases in between. The CDR3 contains 17 residues, cysteine and phenylalanine counted. Only the CDR3 region is kept as DNA, spanning 51 bases read in frame from base 1. In the germline V gene, CDR1 corresponds to MGHDK and CDR2 to SYGVNS.

TCRbeta CDR3 regions were amplified from genomic DNA by means of the immunoSEQ Assay, a bias-controlled multiplex PCR. On the authors' methods: Within the assay, amplification of reference gene primers was used to estimate how many nucleated cells each sample contained. To quantify the absolute abundance of each unique TCRbeta CDR3 rearrangement, sequence reads were collapsed and filtered. For each sample, productive Simpson clonality was calculated as the square root of Simpson's diversity index across productive rearrangements. Sourced from immuneACCESS, this table was stored by TCRdb with only in-frame sequences that have V and J called. A share of the clones is absent; for the studies checked, an unresolved V gene accounts for under half, and the remainder has no known explanation. The D gene and trimming were derived from the DNA, and the V and J assignments and clone size from that table. The sample has 150,000 to 200,000 clones on record, 75% to 85% of them singletons. The ten biggest clones cover about 15% of the sample.

The TCR was taken from a man aged 50-59 years who had recovered from COVID-19. The rearrangement joined TRBV25-1 to TRBJ1-2; TRBD1 is a possible D gene, resting on 5 matching bases. The sequencing sample was made of PBMCs or T cells enriched from blood (not recorded which). The DNA sequence is as follows: TGTGCCAGCAGTGAATTGGGACGGGAGATATCGTCCTATGGCTACACCTTC. It codes for CASSELGREISSYGYTF.